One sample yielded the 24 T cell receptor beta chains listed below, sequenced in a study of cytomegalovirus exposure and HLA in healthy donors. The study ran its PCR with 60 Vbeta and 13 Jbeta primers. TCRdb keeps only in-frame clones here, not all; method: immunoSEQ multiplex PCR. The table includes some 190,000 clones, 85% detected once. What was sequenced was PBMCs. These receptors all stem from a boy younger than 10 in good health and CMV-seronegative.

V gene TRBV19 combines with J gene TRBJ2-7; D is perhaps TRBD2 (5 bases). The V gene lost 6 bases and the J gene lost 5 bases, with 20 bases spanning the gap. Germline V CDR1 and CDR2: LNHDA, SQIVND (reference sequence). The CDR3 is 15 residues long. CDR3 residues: CASSSPGGVLDEQYF. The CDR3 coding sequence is TGTGCCAGTAGCTCTCCCGGAGGCGTGCTAGACGAGCAGTACTTC.

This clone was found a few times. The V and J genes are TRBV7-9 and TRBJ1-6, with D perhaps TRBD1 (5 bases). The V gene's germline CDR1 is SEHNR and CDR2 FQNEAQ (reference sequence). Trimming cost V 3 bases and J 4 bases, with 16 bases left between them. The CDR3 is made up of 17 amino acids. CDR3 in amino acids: CASSLGTEDRYNSPLHF. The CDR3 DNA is TGTGCCAGCAGCTTGGGGACTGAAGACCGGTATAATTCACCCCTCCACTTT. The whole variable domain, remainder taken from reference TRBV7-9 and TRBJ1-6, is DTGVSQNPRHKITKRGQNVTFRCDPISEHNRLYWYRQTLGQGPEFLTYFQNEAQLEKSRLLSDRFSAERPKGSFSTLEIQRTEQGDSAMYLCASSLGTEDRYNSPLHFGNGTRLTVT.

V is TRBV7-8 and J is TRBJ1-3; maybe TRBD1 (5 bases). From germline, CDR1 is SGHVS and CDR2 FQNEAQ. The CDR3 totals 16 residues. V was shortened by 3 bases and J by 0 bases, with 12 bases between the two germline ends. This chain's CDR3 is CASSFAGPSSGNTIYF. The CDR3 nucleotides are TGTGCCAGCAGCTTTGCAGGGCCTTCCTCTGGAAACACCATATATTTT.

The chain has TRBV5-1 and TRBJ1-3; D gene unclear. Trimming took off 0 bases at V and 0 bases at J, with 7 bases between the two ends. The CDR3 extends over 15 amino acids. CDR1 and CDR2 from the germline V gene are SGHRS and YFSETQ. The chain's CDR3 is CASSLETSSGNTIYF. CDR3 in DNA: TGCGCCAGCAGCTTGGAAACCAGCTCTGGAAACACCATATATTTT.

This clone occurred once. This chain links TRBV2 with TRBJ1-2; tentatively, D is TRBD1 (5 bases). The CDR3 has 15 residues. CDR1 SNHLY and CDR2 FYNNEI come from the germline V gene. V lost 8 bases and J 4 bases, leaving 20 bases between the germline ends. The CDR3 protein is CASSPGGGVGYGYTF. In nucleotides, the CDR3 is TGTGCCAGCTCCCCTGGGGGAGGGGTAGGCTATGGCTACACCTTC.

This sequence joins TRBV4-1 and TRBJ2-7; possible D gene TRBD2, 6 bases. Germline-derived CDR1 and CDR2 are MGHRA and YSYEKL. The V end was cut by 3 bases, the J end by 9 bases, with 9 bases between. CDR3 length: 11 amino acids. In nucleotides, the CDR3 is TGCGCCAGCAGCCAGGGAGGTTTGCAGTACGTC. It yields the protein CASSQGGLQYV.

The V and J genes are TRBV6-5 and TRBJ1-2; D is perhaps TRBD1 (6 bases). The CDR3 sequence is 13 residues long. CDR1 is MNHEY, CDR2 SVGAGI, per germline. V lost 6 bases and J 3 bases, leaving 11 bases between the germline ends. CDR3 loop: CASRLQGYYGYTF. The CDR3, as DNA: TGTGCCAGCAGACTACAGGGTTACTATGGCTACACCTTC.

The CDR3 reads CAWSDFPSGQPQHF. DNA of the CDR3: TGTGCCTGGAGTGACTTCCCCTCCGGTCAGCCCCAGCATTTT. V is TRBV30 and J is TRBJ1-5; D gene uncertain. Germline-derived CDR1 and CDR2 are GTSNPN and SVGIG (reference sequence). With 1 base removed from V and 6 bases from J, the gap between germline ends came to 13 bases. The CDR3 is 14 residues long.

The CDR3 region is CASSPGVRVGGYTF. CDR3 nucleotide sequence: TGTGCCAGTAGCCCCGGGGTGAGGGTTGGAGGCTACACCTTC. V gene TRBV19 combines with J gene TRBJ1-2, with no clear D. The CDR3 totals 14 residues. Between the trimmed V and J ends, which lost 6 bases and 8 bases, there was a span of 19 bases. Germline assignment: CDR1 LNHDA and CDR2 SQIVND (reference sequence).

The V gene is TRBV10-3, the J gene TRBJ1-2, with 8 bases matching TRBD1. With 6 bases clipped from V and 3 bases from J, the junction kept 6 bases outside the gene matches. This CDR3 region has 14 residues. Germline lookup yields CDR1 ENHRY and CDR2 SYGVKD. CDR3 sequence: CAISRQGTDYGYTF. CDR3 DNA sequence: TGTGCCATCAGCCGACAGGGGACAGACTATGGCTACACCTTC.

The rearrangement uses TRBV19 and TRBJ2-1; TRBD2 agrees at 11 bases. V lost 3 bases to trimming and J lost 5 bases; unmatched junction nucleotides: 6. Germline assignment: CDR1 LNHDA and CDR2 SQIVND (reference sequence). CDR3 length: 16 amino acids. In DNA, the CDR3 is TGTGCCAGTAGTATCACTAGCGGGGGCCTCGACAATGAGCAGTTCTTC. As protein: CASSITSGGLDNEQFF.

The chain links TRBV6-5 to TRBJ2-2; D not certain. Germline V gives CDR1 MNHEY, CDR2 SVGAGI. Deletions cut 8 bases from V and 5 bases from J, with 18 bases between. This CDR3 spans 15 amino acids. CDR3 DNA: TGTGCCAGCCAAACATCCCCCGCAGGTACCGGGGAGCTGTTTTTT. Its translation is CASQTSPAGTGELFF.

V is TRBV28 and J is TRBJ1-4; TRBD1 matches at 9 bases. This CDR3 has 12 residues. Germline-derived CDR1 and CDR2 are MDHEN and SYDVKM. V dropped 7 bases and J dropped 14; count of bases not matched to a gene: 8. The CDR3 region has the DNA TGTGCCAGCACCAAACCGGGGACAGGGCTGTTTTTT. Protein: CASTKPGTGLFF. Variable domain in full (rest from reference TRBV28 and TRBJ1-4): DVKVTQSSRYLVKRTGEKVFLECVQDMDHENMFWYRQDPGLGLRLIYFSYDVKMKEKGDIPEGYSVSREKKERFSLILESASTNQTSMYLCASTKPGTGLFFGSGTQLSVL.

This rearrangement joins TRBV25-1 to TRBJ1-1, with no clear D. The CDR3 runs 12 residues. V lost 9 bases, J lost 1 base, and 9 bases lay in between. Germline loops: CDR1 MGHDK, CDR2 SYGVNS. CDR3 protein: CASGLGNTEAFF. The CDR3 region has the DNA TGTGCCAGTGGGCTCGGGAACACTGAAGCTTTCTTT. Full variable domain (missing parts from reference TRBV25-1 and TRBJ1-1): EADIYQTPRYLVIGTGKKITLECSQTMGHDKMYWYQQDPGMELHLIHYSYGVNSTEKGDLSSESTVSRIRTEHFPLTLESARPSHTSQYLCASGLGNTEAFFGQGTRLTVV.

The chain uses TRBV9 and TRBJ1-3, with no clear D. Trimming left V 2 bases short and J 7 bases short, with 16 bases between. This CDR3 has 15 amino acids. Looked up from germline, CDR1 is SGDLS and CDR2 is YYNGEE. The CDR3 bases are TGTGCCAGCAGCGTTGGCGGGGTCGTTGGGAACACCATATATTTT. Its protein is CASSVGGVVGNTIYF.

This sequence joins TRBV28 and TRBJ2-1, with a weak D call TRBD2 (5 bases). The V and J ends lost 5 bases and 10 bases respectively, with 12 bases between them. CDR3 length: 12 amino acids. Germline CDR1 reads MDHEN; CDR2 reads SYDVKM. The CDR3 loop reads CASSLRSGEQFF. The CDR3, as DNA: TGTGCCAGCAGTCTTAGAAGCGGAGAGCAGTTCTTC.

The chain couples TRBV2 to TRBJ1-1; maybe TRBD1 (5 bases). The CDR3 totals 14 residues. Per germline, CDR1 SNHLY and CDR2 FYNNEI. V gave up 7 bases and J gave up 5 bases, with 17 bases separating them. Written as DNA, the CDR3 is TGTGCCAGCACCCAACGGGGCGGGGTAACTGAAGCTTTCTTT. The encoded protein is CASTQRGGVTEAFF.

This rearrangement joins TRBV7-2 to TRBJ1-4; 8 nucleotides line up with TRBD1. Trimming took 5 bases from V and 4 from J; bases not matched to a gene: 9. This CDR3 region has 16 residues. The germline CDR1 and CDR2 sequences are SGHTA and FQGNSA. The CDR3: CASSRDRSLLNEKLFF. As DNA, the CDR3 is TGTGCCAGCAGCCGGGACAGGAGCCTTCTTAATGAAAAACTGTTTTTT. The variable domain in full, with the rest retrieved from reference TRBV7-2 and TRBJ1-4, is GAGVSQSPSNKVTEKGKDVELRCDPISGHTALYWYRQSLGQGLEFLIYFQGNSAPDKSGLPSDRFSAERTGGSVSTLTIQRTQQEDSAVYLCASSRDRSLLNEKLFFGSGTQLSVL.

The CDR3 DNA is TGTGCCAGCAGGGTGAGGGGCGGGAGTTTGACAGATACGCAGTATTTT. Its translation is CASRVRGGSLTDTQYF. This chain links TRBV27 with TRBJ2-3; TRBD2 matches at 7 bases. Germline CDR1 reads MNHEY; CDR2 reads SMNVEV (reference sequence). V shed 6 bases and J 3 bases; nucleotides not matched to a gene: 12. The CDR3 runs 16 residues.

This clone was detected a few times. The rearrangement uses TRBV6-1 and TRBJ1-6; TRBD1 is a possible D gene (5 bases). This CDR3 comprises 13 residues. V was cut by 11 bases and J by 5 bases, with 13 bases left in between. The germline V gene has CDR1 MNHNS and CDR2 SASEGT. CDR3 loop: CASAGLDNSPLHF. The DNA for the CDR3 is TGTGCCTCTGCAGGGCTCGATAATTCACCCCTCCACTTT.

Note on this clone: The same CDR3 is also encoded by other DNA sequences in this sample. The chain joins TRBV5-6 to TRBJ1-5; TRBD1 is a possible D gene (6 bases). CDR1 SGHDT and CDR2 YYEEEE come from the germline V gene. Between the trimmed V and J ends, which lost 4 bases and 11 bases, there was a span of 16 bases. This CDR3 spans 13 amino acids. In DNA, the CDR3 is TGTGCCAGCAGCCTGCGGGGGGCGGAAGCCCAGCATTTT. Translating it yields CASSLRGAEAQHF.

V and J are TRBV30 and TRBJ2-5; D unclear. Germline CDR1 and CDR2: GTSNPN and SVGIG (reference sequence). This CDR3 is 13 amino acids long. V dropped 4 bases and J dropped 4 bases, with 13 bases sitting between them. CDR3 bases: TGTGCCTGGAATCCTGCAGGCCGAGAGACCCAGTACTTC. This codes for CAWNPAGRETQYF.

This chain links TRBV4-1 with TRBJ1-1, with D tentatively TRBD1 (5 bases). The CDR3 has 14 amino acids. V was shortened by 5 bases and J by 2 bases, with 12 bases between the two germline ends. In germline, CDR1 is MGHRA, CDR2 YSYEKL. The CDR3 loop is CASSLQTANTEAFF. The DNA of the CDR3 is TGCGCCAGCAGCTTACAGACAGCTAACACTGAAGCTTTCTTT.

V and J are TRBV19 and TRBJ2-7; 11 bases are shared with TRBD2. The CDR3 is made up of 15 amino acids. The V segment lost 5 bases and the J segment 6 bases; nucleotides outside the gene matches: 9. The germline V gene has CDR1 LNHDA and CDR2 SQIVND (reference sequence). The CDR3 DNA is TGTGCCAGTAGTCCCTACCGGACTAGCGGGTTCGAGCAGTACTTC. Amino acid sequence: CASSPYRTSGFEQYF.